This T cell receptor beta chain was obtained from a study of blood T cell repertoires in COVID-19. Background on the study: Samples taken during acute and convalescent COVID-19 were collected in the United States, Italy and Spain. Sources were T cells, B-cell-depleted T cells, or PBMCs; the material itself was cDNA or gDNA.

Germline V gene data show CDR1 as SGHTA and CDR2 as FQGNSA. CDR3 length: 13 amino acids. Trimming left V 3 bases short and J 7 bases short, with 10 bases between. Enrolled through a virtual design, the participants were between about 18 and 100 years of age and came from under 25 US areas. Clinical history as reported by participants underpinned cohort assignment. The data were produced by immunoSEQ multiplex PCR, yet TCRdb's version contains in-frame clones alone and is incomplete. The table shows around 280,000 clones, with roughly 85% occurring only once. This clonotype was sampled from a woman aged 40-49 years who had recovered from COVID-19. Sequenced input: PBMCs or T cells enriched from blood (not recorded which). The chain links TRBV7-2 to TRBJ1-5; no firm D call. The CDR3 DNA follows: TGTGCCAGCAGCTTGGACTGGAGACAGCCCCAGCATTTT. Its translation: CASSLDWRQPQHF.